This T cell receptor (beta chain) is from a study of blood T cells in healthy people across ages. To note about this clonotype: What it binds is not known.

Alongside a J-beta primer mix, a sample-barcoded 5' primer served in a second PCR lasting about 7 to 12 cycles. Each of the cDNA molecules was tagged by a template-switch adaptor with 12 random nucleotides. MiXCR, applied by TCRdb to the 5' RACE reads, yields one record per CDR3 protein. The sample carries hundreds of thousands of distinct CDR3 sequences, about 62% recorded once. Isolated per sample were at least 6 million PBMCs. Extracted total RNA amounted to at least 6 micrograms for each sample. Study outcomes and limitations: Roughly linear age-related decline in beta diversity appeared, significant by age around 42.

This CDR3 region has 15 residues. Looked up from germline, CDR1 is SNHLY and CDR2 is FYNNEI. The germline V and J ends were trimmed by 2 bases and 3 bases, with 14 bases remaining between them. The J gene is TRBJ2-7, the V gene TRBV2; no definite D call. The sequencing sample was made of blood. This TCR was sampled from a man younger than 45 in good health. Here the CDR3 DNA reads TGTGCCAGCAGTGAACGTGAGGTTTGGAGCTACGAGCAGTACTTC. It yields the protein CASSEREVWSYEQYF.